One and the same sample provided the 3 T cell receptor beta chains below, sequenced in a study of T cell responses to AZD1222 COVID-19 vaccine. The method was immunoSEQ multiplex PCR; TCRdb's version includes in-frame clones alone and lacks a portion of them. The sample lists about 150,000 clones; approximately 85% were seen once. Sequenced material: peripheral blood, taken on day 0 of AZD1222 vaccination. Source of these receptors: an adult in good health.

V is TRBV25-1 and J is TRBJ1-3; D gene ambiguous. The germline CDR1 and CDR2 sequences are MGHDK and SYGVNS. The ends were cut back, 1 base at V and 6 bases at J, with 10 bases in the middle. The CDR3 is 14 amino acids. The CDR3 region is CASSEFTGPNTIYF. CDR3 sequence (DNA): TGTGCCAGCAGTGAATTCACCGGGCCAAACACCATATATTTT.

The genes are TRBV4-2 and TRBJ2-3, with 7 bases that match TRBD1. CDR3 length equals 15 residues. V shed 4 bases, J shed 2 bases, and the junction held 6 bases outside the gene matches. Per the germline V gene, CDR1 is LGHNA and CDR2 is YNFKEQ. CDR3: CASSPRQGSTDTQYF. The CDR3 DNA reads as TGTGCCAGCAGCCCCCGACAGGGATCCACAGATACGCAGTATTTT.

This chain uses TRBV11-2 with TRBJ2-3; 8 nucleotides agree with TRBD2. This CDR3 region has 15 residues. Germline CDR1 is SGHAT and CDR2 is FQNNGV. V lost 1 base to trimming and J lost 3 bases; unmatched junction nucleotides: 3. This chain's CDR3 is CASSLVGTSTDTQYF. The CDR3 DNA sequence: TGTGCCAGCAGCTTAGTGGGGACTAGTACAGATACGCAGTATTTT.